A single sample is the source of the 26 T cell receptor beta chains below, sequenced in a study of blood T cell repertoires in COVID-19. Some clones are missing from TCRdb's copy, which holds only in-frame ones; the method was immunoSEQ multiplex PCR. The table includes 200,000 to 300,000 clones, approximately 90% detected once. Sample: peripheral blood. The receptor set was obtained from a woman between 35 and 50 years old with acute or convalescent COVID-19.

The genes are TRBV19 and TRBJ1-5; possibly TRBD1 for D (6 bases). Germline V gives CDR1 LNHDA, CDR2 SQIVND (reference sequence). The CDR3 loop spans 16 amino acids. The V and J ends lost 4 bases and 2 bases respectively, with 15 bases between them. The CDR3 sequence: CASSTFTGLGNQPQHF. The CDR3 coding sequence is TGTGCCAGTAGTACCTTTACAGGGCTCGGCAATCAGCCCCAGCATTTT. Supplemented by reference TRBV19 and TRBJ1-5, the full variable domain reads DGGITQSPKYLFRKEGQNVTLSCEQNLNHDAMYWYRQDPGQGLRLIYYSQIVNDFQKGDIAEGYSVSREKKESFPLTVTSAQKNPTAFYLCASSTFTGLGNQPQHFGDGTRLSIL.

This clone appeared once. The V gene is TRBV11-2, the J gene TRBJ1-3; TRBD1 aligns across 8 bases. V shed 5 bases, J shed 1 base, and the junction held 7 bases outside the gene matches. The CDR3 runs to 16 residues. Per germline, CDR1 SGHAT and CDR2 FQNNGV. The CDR3 DNA reads as TGTGCCAGCAGCCGCGGACAGGGATTGTCTGGAAACACCATATATTTT. Protein: CASSRGQGLSGNTIYF.

The chain joins TRBV6-5 to TRBJ1-1; 8 bases agree with TRBD1. Per germline, CDR1 MNHEY and CDR2 SVGAGI. The CDR3 extends over 15 amino acids. V shed 7 bases and J 4 bases; nucleotides not matched to a gene: 11. CDR3 amino acids: CASTLLTGASTEAFF. The CDR3 DNA reads TGTGCCAGCACCCTACTGACAGGGGCTAGCACTGAAGCTTTCTTT.

V gene TRBV7-3 combines with J gene TRBJ1-6; perhaps TRBD1 as D (5 bases). Trimming removed 1 base from V and 5 bases from J, with 9 bases in between. CDR3 length: 15 residues. Germline CDR1 SGHTA, CDR2 FQGTGA. CDR3 nucleotide sequence: TGTGCCAGCAGCTTAATCCCAGGGAATAATTCACCCCTCCACTTT. Translation: CASSLIPGNNSPLHF.

The chain joins TRBV6-2 or TRBV6-3 to TRBJ2-3, with 7 bases lining up with TRBD2. The CDR3 spans 15 residues. With V trimmed by 2 bases and J by 2 bases, 4 bases remained unmatched. Germline V gene sequence: CDR1 MNHEY, CDR2 SVGEGT. CDR3 in DNA: TGTGCCAGCAGTTACACAGCGGGGATCACAGATACGCAGTATTTT. This translates into CASSYTAGITDTQYF.

V gene TRBV9 combines with J gene TRBJ2-3; D may be TRBD2 (6 bases). The germline V gene has CDR1 SGDLS and CDR2 YYNGEE. V was pared by 6 bases and J by 0 bases, with 17 bases between. The CDR3 has 16 residues. CDR3 DNA: TGTGCCAGCACCTGGTCGGGGGAGCCTAGCACAGATACGCAGTATTTT. Protein sequence: CASTWSGEPSTDTQYF.

CDR3 protein: CASSQTGLAKNIQYF. CDR3 nucleotide sequence: TGTGCCAGCAGCCAGACGGGTCTAGCCAAAAACATTCAGTACTTC. This chain uses TRBV3-1 (or the pseudogene TRBV3-2) with TRBJ2-4, with unresolved D. This CDR3 contains 15 residues. Trimming stripped 3 bases from V and 0 bases from J, with 9 bases between. Looked up from germline, CDR1 is LGHDT and CDR2 is YNNKEL (reference sequence).

CDR3 protein: CASSGGRGTKNIQYF. The CDR3 DNA follows: TGTGCCAGCAGTGGTGGCAGGGGGACCAAAAACATTCAGTACTTC. The chain recombines TRBV2 with TRBJ2-4; 7 positions agree with TRBD1. The CDR3 loop spans 15 amino acids. V was clipped by 4 bases and J by 2 bases; unmatched bases: 5. CDR1 is SNHLY, CDR2 FYNNEI, per germline.

V gene TRBV21-1 combines with J gene TRBJ2-3; the table gives TRBD2 as D, unverified against the DNA. TRBV21-1 is recorded as a pseudogene. The CDR3 has 19 amino acids. In nucleotides, the CDR3 is TGTGCCAGCAGCACCCGCGGACTAGCGGGGGGGCCAGGCACAGATACGCAGTATTTT. As protein: CASSTRGLAGGPGTDTQYF.

This chain connects TRBV10-2 to TRBJ1-1, with 9 bases that match TRBD1. Germline loops: CDR1 WSHSY, CDR2 SAAADI. The J segment lost 8 bases and the V segment lost 6 bases, leaving 10 bases of the junction unmatched. The CDR3 runs to 14 residues. The CDR3 is CASRKENRGQEAFF. In DNA form, the CDR3 reads TGCGCCAGCAGGAAAGAGAACAGGGGGCAAGAAGCTTTCTTT.

This chain's CDR3 is CASSLRVTGSNEKLFF. CDR3 nucleotides: TGTGCCAGCAGCTTGAGGGTTACAGGTAGTAATGAAAAACTGTTTTTT. The chain employs TRBV5-6 and TRBJ1-4; possible D gene TRBD1, 5 bases. CDR3 length: 16 amino acids. Germline lookup yields CDR1 SGHDT and CDR2 YYEEEE. Trimming took 1 base from V and 4 from J, leaving 14 bases between them.

The chain uses TRBV30 and TRBJ1-3; D may be TRBD1 (6 bases). V was shortened by 4 bases and J by 4 bases, with 14 bases between the two germline ends. CDR1 is GTSNPN, CDR2 SVGIG, per germline (reference sequence). The CDR3 runs 14 residues. The CDR3 spells CAWNEEGVGNTIYF. The CDR3 DNA sequence: TGTGCCTGGAACGAAGAGGGGGTCGGAAACACCATATATTTT.

This clone has just a few counts. The same CDR3 is also encoded by other DNA sequences in this sample. The chain has TRBV30 and TRBJ1-5, with D uncertain. CDR1 and CDR2 from the germline V gene are GTSNPN and SVGIG (reference sequence). The V end lost 6 bases, the J end lost 1 base, and 13 bases lay between the germline ends. This CDR3 comprises 14 residues. The DNA for the CDR3 is TGTGCCTGTAATCGAGGAGGCAGCAATCAGCCCCAGCATTTT. It is translated as CACNRGGSNQPQHF.

The chain has TRBV30 and TRBJ1-2; D not certain. The CDR3 contains 14 residues. The V gene's germline CDR1 is GTSNPN and CDR2 SVGIG (reference sequence). V shed 4 bases and J shed 4 bases, with 16 bases lying between them. This CDR3 reads CAWTPGGGLYGYTF. CDR3 DNA: TGTGCCTGGACACCCGGTGGCGGCCTCTATGGCTACACCTTC.

The chain carries TRBV18 and TRBJ1-1; TRBD1 might be the D (6 bases). The V gene's germline CDR1 is KGHSH and CDR2 LQKENI. The CDR3 covers 16 residues. Trimming stripped 0 bases from V and 3 bases from J, with 14 bases between. CDR3 nucleotides: TGTGCCAGCTCACCACCCAAGTTATCAGGGGACACTGAAGCTTTCTTT. Translated, it gives CASSPPKLSGDTEAFF.

This clone has only a few counts. This chain links TRBV16 with TRBJ1-6; no reliable D call. Germline V lookup: CDR1 KGHSY, CDR2 FQNENV. V lost 4 bases, J lost 8 bases, and 9 bases lay in between. CDR3 size: 13 residues. The CDR3: CASSPAEDSPLHF. For the CDR3, the DNA is TGTGCCAGCAGCCCAGCAGAGGATTCACCCCTCCACTTT. Looking up the rest from reference TRBV16 and TRBJ1-6 gives the full variable domain: GEEVAQTPKHLVRGEGQKAKLYCAPIKGHSYVFWYQQVLKNEFKFLISFQNENVFDETGMPKERFSAKCLPNSPCSLEIQATKLEDSAVYFCASSPAEDSPLHFGNGTRLTVT.

J is TRBJ1-2 and V is TRBV5-6; 9 bases fit TRBD1. V shed 4 bases, J shed 6 bases, and the junction held 7 bases outside the gene matches. Germline CDR1 is SGHDT and CDR2 is YYEEEE. The CDR3 is 14 residues long. For the CDR3, the DNA is TGTGCCAGCAGCCCTCTGGACAGGGGTGATGGCTACACCTTC. Protein product: CASSPLDRGDGYTF.

The V call is TRBV2, the J call TRBJ1-4; D gene ambiguous. The CDR3 length is 15 residues. CDR1 is SNHLY and CDR2 is FYNNEI in the germline V gene. V lost 0 bases and J lost 4, with 9 bases in between. The CDR3 DNA is TGTGCCAGCAGTGAAGCTAGCCAGAATAATGAAAAACTGTTTTTT. It encodes CASSEASQNNEKLFF.

This clone was seen a single time. V gene TRBV24-1 combines with J gene TRBJ1-5; TRBD1 is a possible D gene (6 bases). This CDR3 comprises 13 residues. Per the germline V gene, CDR1 is KGHDR and CDR2 is SFDVKD. Trimming removed 6 bases from V and 6 bases from J, with 11 bases in between. DNA for the CDR3: TGTGCCACCAGTCCCACAGGGAGTCAGCCCCAGCATTTT. Translated, it gives CATSPTGSQPQHF.

The J gene is TRBJ1-2, the V gene TRBV9, with D possibly being TRBD1 (5 bases). Germline V lookup: CDR1 SGDLS, CDR2 YYNGEE. There are 15 residues in the CDR3. Between the trimmed V and J ends, which lost 5 bases and 5 bases, there was a span of 19 bases. The CDR3 DNA reads TGTGCCAGCAGTGGGGGGACCCGGTATTATTATGGCTACACCTTC. This sequence encodes CASSGGTRYYYGYTF.

The chain is built from TRBV7-2 and TRBJ1-3; D gene uncertain. Trimming shortened V by 5 bases and J by 0 bases, and 14 bases separated the two germline ends. The CDR3 contains 16 residues. Germline V lookup: CDR1 SGHTA, CDR2 FQGNSA. The CDR3 region is CASSTRRVFSGNTIYF. The CDR3 bases are TGTGCCAGCAGCACCCGGAGGGTTTTCTCTGGAAACACCATATATTTT.

J is TRBJ2-5 and V is TRBV6-6, with 9 bases aligning to TRBD1. The CDR3 loop spans 14 amino acids. The germline gives CDR1 MNHNY, CDR2 SVGAGI (reference sequence). V shed 6 bases, J shed 3 bases, and the junction held 5 bases outside the gene matches. As DNA, the CDR3 is TGTGCCAGCAGCTCCGGGACAGGGAAAGAGACCCAGTACTTC. Translated: CASSSGTGKETQYF.

The J gene is TRBJ2-5, the V gene TRBV5-1; 9 bases line up with TRBD2. The J segment lost 5 bases and the V segment lost 2 bases, leaving 10 bases of the junction unmatched. The CDR3 is 16 residues long. Germline CDR1 reads SGHRS; CDR2 reads YFSETQ. CDR3 amino acids: CASSLGAGGARETQYF. CDR3 sequence (DNA): TGCGCCAGCAGCTTAGGAGCGGGGGGAGCACGGGAGACCCAGTACTTC. The full variable domain, with the rest looked up from reference TRBV5-1 and TRBJ2-5, is KAGVTQTPRYLIKTRGQQVTLSCSPISGHRSVSWYQQTPGQGLQFLFEYFSETQRNKGNFPGRFSGRQFSNSRSEMNVSTLELGDSALYLCASSLGAGGARETQYFGPGTRLLVL.

The chain employs TRBV5-4 and TRBJ2-1, with a tentative D call TRBD2 (7 bases). Between the trimmed V and J ends, which lost 0 bases and 7 bases, there was a span of 14 bases. This CDR3 is 15 amino acids long. Germline V gene lookup returns CDR1 SGHNT and CDR2 YYREEE (reference sequence). In nucleotides, the CDR3 is TGTGCCAGCAGCTTGGGGGGGGGCGGAAGGAATGAGCAGTTCTTC. Translating it yields CASSLGGGGRNEQFF.

The V gene is TRBV2, the J gene TRBJ2-7, with a tentative D call TRBD1 (5 bases). CDR1 is SNHLY, CDR2 FYNNEI, per germline. Trimming shortened V by 7 bases and J by 5 bases, and 12 bases separated the two germline ends. The CDR3 totals 12 residues. As DNA, the CDR3 is TGTGCCAGCACCGGTTGGGGCCACGAGCAGTACGTC. Translation gives CASTGWGHEQYV.

The chain carries TRBV20-1 and TRBJ1-5; no clear D. This CDR3 contains 12 residues. Germline lookup yields CDR1 DFQATT and CDR2 SNEGSKA (reference sequence). Trimming cost V 3 bases and J 1 base, with 4 bases left between them. CDR3 sequence (DNA): TGCAGTGCTAGTCGGAGCAATCAGCCCCAGCATTTT. Translating it yields CSASRSNQPQHF.